This T cell receptor beta chain emerged from a study of identical twins. TCRdb processed the 5' RACE reads anew with MiXCR; each CDR3 protein has one entry. The table records some 330,000 distinct CDR3 sequences, approximately 8.7% of them present only once. This clonotype was recorded many times. Its antigen remains unidentified. Study-wide points: Findings depended on cross-sectional statistics rather than tracking the same donors. Models underestimated TCR alpha sharing (out-of-frame) in monozygotic twins. Out-of-frame alpha sequences common to twins exhibited a surplus of low generation probability. While abundant cord blood beta clonotypes carried fewer insertions, memory repertoires showed no such pattern.

Sequenced: naive T cells sorted from blood. The TCR originated in a woman in her 50s in good health.

This CDR3 is CASSLGTWGQGNYEQYF. The DNA for the CDR3 is TGTGCCAGCAGTTTAGGGACTTGGGGACAGGGAAACTACGAGCAGTACTTC. The rearrangement joins TRBV12-3 or TRBV12-4 to TRBJ2-7; 9 nucleotides agree with TRBD1. The CDR3 is 17 residues long. Unmatched junction bases numbered 10, after V lost 1 base and J lost 3 bases.